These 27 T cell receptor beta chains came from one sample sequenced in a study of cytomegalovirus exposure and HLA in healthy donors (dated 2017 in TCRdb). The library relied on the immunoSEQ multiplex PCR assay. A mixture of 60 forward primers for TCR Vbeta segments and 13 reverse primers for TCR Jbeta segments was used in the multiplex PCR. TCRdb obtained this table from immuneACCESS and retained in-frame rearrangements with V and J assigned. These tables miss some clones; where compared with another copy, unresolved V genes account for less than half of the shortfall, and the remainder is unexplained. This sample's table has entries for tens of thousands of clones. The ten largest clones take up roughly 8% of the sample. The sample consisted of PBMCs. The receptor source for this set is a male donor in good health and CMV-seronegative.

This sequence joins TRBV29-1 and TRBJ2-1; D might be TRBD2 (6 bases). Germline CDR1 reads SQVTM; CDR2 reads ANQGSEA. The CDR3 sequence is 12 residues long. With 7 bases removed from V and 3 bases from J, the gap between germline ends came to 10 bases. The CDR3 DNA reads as TGCAGCGCTCTTAGCGGCTACAATGAGCAGTTCTTC. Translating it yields CSALSGYNEQFF.

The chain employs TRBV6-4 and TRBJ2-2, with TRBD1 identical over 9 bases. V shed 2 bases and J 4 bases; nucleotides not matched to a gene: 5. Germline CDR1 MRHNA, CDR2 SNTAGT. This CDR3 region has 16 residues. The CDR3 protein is CASSDHRGLGTGELFF. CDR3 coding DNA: TGTGCCAGCAGTGACCACAGGGGGCTAGGCACCGGGGAGCTGTTTTTT.

For the CDR3, the DNA is TGTGCCAGCAGCGTCGCTAGCGGAGACGCCTACGAGCAGTACTTC. Amino acids: CASSVASGDAYEQYF. The rearrangement uses TRBV9 and TRBJ2-7; 7 nucleotides line up with TRBD2. The trim removed 2 bases at V and 2 bases at J, leaving 7 bases unmatched. The length of the CDR3 is 15 residues. In germline, CDR1 is SGDLS, CDR2 YYNGEE. Full variable domain (remainder filled in from reference TRBV9 and TRBJ2-7): DSGVTQTPKHLITATGQRVTLRCSPRSGDLSVYWYQQSLDQGLQFLIQYYNGEERAKGNILERFSAQQFPDLHSELNLSSLELGDSALYFCASSVASGDAYEQYFGPGTRLTVT.

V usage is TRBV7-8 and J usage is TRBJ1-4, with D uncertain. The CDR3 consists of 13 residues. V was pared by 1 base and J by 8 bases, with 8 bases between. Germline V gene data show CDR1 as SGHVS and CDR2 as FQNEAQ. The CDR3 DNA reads TGTGCCAGCAGCTTAGGACACCGCGAAAAACTGTTTTTT. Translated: CASSLGHREKLFF. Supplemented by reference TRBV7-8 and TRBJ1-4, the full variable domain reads GAGVSQSPRYKVAKRGQDVALRCDPISGHVSLFWYQQALGQGPEFLTYFQNEAQLDKSGLPSDRFFAERPEGSVSTLKIQRTQQEDSAVYLCASSLGHREKLFFGSGTQLSVL.

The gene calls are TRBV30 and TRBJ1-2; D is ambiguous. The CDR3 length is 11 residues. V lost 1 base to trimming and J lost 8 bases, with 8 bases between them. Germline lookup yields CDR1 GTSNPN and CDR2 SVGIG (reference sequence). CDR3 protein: CAWSARLGYTF. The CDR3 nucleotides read TGTGCCTGGAGTGCCAGGCTCGGCTACACCTTC. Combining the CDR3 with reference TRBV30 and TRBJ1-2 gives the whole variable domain SQTIHQWPATLVQPVGSPLSLECTVEGTSNPNLYWYRQAAGRGLQLLFYSVGIGQISSEVPQNLSASRPQDRQFILSSKKLLLSDSGFYLCAWSARLGYTFGSGTRLTVV.

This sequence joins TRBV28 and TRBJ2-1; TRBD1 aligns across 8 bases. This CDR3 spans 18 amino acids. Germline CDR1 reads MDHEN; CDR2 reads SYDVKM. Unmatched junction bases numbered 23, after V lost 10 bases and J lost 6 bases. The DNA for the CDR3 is TGTGCCATCAGACCCCCCCCGGGCAAATCGACAGGGGTCAATGAGCAGTTCTTC. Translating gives CAIRPPPGKSTGVNEQFF.

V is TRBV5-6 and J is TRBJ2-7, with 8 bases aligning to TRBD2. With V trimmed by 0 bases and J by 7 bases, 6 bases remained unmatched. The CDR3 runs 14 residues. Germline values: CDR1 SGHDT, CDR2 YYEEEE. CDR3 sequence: CASSLGLPGGEQYF. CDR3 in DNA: TGTGCCAGCAGCTTGGGACTACCGGGGGGGGAGCAGTACTTC.

Here the CDR3 DNA reads TGTGCCAGCAGGAACCCAGGGGGATATAGCAATCAGCCCCAGCATTTT. This translates into CASRNPGGYSNQPQHF. The rearrangement joins TRBV2 to TRBJ1-5; 7 nucleotides agree with TRBD1. Germline lookup yields CDR1 SNHLY and CDR2 FYNNEI. With V trimmed by 6 bases and J by 0 bases, 8 bases remained unmatched. The CDR3 length is 16 residues.

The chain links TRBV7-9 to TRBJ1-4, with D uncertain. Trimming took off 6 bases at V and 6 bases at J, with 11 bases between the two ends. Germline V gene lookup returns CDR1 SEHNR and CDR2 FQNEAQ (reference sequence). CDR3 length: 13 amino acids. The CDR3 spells CASRQTADEKLFF. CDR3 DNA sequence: TGTGCCAGCAGACAAACAGCGGATGAAAAACTGTTTTTT. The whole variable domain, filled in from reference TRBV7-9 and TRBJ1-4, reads DTGVSQNPRHKITKRGQNVTFRCDPISEHNRLYWYRQTLGQGPEFLTYFQNEAQLEKSRLLSDRFSAERPKGSFSTLEIQRTEQGDSAMYLCASRQTADEKLFFGSGTQLSVL.

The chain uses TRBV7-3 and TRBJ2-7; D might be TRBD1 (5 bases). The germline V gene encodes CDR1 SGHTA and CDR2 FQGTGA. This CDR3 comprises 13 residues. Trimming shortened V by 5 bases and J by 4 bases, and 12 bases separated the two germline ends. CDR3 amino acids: CASSVDRGYEQYF. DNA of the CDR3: TGTGCCAGCAGCGTCGATAGGGGTTACGAGCAGTACTTC.

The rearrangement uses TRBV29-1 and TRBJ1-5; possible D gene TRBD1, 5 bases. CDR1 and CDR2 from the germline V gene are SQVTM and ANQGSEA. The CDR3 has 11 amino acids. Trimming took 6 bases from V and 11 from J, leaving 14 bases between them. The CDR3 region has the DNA TGCAGCGTAAGAGAGGGACTGACCCAGCATTTT. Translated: CSVREGLTQHF.

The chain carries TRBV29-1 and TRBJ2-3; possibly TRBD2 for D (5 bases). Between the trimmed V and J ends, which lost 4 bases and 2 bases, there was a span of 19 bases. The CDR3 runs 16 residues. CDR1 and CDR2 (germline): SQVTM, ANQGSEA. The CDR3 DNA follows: TGCAGCGTTGTTAACTGGGCGGGCGCTTACACAGATACGCAGTATTTT. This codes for CSVVNWAGAYTDTQYF.

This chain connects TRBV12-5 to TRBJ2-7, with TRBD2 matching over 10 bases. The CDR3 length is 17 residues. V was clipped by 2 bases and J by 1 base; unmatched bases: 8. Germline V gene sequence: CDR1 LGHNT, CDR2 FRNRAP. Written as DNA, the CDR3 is TGTGCTAGTGGTTTGTTAATAGCGGGAGGTCCTTCCTACGAGCAGTACTTC. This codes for CASGLLIAGGPSYEQYF.

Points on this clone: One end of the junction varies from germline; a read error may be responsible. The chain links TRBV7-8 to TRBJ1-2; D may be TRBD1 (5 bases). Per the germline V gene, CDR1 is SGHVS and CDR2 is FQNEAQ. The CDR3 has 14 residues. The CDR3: CASSLAEYSGIVLF. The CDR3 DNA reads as TGTGCCAGCAGCTTAGCGGAATATTCAGGGATTGTTCTCTTC. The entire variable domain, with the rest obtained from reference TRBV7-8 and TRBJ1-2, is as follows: GAGVSQSPRYKVAKRGQDVALRCDPISGHVSLFWYQQALGQGPEFLTYFQNEAQLDKSGLPSDRFFAERPEGSVSTLKIQRTQQEDSAVYLCASSLAEYSGIVLFGSGTRLTVV.

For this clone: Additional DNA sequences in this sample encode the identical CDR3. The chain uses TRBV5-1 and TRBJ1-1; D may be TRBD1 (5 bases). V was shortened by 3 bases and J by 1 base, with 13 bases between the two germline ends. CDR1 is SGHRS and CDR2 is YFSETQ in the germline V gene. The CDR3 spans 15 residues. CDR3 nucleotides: TGCGCCAGCAGCTCCAGCAGGGTACGGAACACTGAAGCTTTCTTT. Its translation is CASSSSRVRNTEAFF.

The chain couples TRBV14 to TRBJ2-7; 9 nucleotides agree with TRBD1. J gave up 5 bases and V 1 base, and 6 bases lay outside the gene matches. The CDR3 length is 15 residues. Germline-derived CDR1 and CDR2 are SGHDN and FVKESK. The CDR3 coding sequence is TGTGCCAGCAGCCAAGCTCGGACAGGGGACCACGAGCAGTACTTC. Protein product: CASSQARTGDHEQYF.

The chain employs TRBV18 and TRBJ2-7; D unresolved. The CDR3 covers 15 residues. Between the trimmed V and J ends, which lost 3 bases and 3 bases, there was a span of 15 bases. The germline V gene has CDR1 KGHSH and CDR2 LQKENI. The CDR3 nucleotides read TGTGCCAGCTCACCCACCCCCGGGTCTCACTACGAGCAGTACTTC. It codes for CASSPTPGSHYEQYF.

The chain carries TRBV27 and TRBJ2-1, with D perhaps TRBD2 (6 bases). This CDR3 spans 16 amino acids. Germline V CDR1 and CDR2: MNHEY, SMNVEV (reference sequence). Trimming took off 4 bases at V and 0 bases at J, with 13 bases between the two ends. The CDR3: CASSSPGAGSYNEQFF. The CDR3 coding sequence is TGTGCCAGCAGTTCCCCAGGAGCGGGCTCCTACAATGAGCAGTTCTTC.

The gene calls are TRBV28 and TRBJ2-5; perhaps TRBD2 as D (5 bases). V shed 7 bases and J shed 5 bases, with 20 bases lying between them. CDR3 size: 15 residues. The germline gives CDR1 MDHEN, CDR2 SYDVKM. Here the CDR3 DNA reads TGTGCCAGCAAGAGCTACCGGACTGGGCGGGAGACCCAGTACTTC. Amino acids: CASKSYRTGRETQYF.

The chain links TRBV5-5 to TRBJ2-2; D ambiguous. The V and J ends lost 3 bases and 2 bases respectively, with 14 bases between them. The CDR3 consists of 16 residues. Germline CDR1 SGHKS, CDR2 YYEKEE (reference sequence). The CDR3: CASSSLTLSNTGELFF. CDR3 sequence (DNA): TGTGCCAGCAGCTCCTTGACATTGTCTAACACCGGGGAGCTGTTTTTT.

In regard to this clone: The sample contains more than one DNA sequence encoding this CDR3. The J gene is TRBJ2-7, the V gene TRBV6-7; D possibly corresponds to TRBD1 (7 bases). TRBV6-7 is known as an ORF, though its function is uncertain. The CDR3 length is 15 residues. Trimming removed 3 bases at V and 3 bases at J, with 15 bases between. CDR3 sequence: CASSYAGQPNYEQYF. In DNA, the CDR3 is TGTGCCAGCAGTTATGCGGGACAGCCGAACTACGAGCAGTACTTC.

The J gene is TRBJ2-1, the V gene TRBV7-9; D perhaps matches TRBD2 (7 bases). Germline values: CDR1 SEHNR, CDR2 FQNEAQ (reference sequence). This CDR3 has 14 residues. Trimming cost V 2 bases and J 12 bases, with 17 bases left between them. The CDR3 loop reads CASSLRGADGGQFF. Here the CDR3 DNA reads TGTGCCAGCAGCTTACGGGGGGCGGACGGCGGGCAGTTCTTC.

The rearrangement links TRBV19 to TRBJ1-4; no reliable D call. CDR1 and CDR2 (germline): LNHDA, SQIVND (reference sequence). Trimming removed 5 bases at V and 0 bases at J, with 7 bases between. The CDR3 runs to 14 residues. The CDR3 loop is CASSSRSTNEKLFF. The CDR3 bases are TGTGCCAGTAGTTCCCGTTCAACTAATGAAAAACTGTTTTTT.

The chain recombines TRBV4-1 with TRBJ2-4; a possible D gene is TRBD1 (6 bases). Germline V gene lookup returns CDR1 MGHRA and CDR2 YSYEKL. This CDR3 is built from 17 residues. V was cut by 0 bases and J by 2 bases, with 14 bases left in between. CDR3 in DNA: TGCGCCAGCAGCCAAGAAGCAGGGGCCATGTCCAAAAACATTCAGTACTTC. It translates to CASSQEAGAMSKNIQYF.

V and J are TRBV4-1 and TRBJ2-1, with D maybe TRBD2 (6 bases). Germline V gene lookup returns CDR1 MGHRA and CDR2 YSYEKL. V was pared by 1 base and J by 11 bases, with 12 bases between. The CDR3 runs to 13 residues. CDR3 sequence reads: CASSQVRREKQFF. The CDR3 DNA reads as TGCGCCAGCAGCCAAGTTAGGAGGGAGAAGCAGTTCTTC.

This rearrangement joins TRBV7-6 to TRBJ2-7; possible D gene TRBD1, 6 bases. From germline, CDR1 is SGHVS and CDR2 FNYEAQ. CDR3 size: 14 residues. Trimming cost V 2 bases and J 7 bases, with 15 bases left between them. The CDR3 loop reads CASSLIGRGGEQYF. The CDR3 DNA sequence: TGTGCCAGCAGCTTAATCGGCAGGGGTGGAGAGCAGTACTTC.

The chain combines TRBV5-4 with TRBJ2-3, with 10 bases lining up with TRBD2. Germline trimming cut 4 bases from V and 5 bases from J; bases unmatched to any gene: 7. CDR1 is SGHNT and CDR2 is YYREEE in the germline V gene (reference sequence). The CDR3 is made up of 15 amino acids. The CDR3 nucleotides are TGTGCCAGCAGCCCCTCTAGCGGGGGACGAGATACGCAGTATTTT. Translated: CASSPSSGGRDTQYF.